The 18 T cell receptor beta chains below all came from one sample that was sequenced in a study of identical twins' blood T cells. MiXCR, run by TCRdb on the 5' RACE reads, gives a single entry per CDR3 protein. The sample holds roughly 380,000 distinct CDR3 sequences, more than 25% seen once. Input material: PBMCs. These receptors were taken from a woman aged 18 to 55 in good health.

This clonotype showed up just a few times. The chain carries TRBV20-1 and TRBJ1-1; no reliable D call. V lost 5 bases and J lost 0, with 10 bases in between. The CDR3 runs to 13 residues. Looked up from germline, CDR1 is DFQATT and CDR2 is SNEGSKA (reference sequence). For the CDR3, the DNA is TGCAGTGCTCTCGGCAGACTGAACACTGAAGCTTTCTTT. It codes for CSALGRLNTEAFF.

This chain connects TRBV5-1 to TRBJ1-1, with 11 bases matching TRBD1. This CDR3 has 16 residues. V gave up 8 bases and J gave up 1 base; unmatched junction bases: 10. CDR1 is SGHRS and CDR2 is YFSETQ in the germline V gene. The CDR3 is CASSIGTGGRNTEAFF. The CDR3 nucleotides read TGCGCCAGTTCCATCGGGACAGGGGGAAGGAACACTGAAGCTTTCTTT.

This clonotype came up a few times. This chain uses TRBV11-2 with TRBJ1-1; no definite D call. Looked up from germline, CDR1 is SGHAT and CDR2 is FQNNGV. Trimming shortened V by 5 bases and J by 2 bases, and 12 bases separated the two germline ends. The CDR3 runs to 14 residues. In DNA form, the CDR3 reads TGTGCCAGCAGCCCTTCGAGGGCCAACACTGAAGCTTTCTTT. Amino acid sequence: CASSPSRANTEAFF.

The gene calls are TRBV29-1 and TRBJ2-5; D is perhaps TRBD1 (6 bases). Germline V gene sequence: CDR1 SQVTM, CDR2 ANQGSEA. Between the trimmed V and J ends, which lost 4 bases and 2 bases, there was a span of 17 bases. This CDR3 has 15 amino acids. CDR3: CSVAPLQGSQETQYF. CDR3 DNA: TGCAGCGTTGCCCCACTACAGGGATCGCAAGAGACCCAGTACTTC.

The chain employs TRBV19 and TRBJ2-2; D not resolved. The CDR3 is 14 residues long. Trimming cost V 7 bases and J 0 bases, with 9 bases left between them. Germline V gene sequence: CDR1 LNHDA, CDR2 SQIVND (reference sequence). This CDR3 reads CASTRIANTGELFF. CDR3 coding DNA: TGTGCCAGTACCCGGATCGCGAACACCGGGGAGCTGTTTTTT.

This sequence joins TRBV5-6 and TRBJ2-3; D is unclear. Germline V gives CDR1 SGHDT, CDR2 YYEEEE. The CDR3 has 14 residues. The V gene lost 2 bases and the J gene lost 0 bases, with 7 bases spanning the gap. CDR3 nucleotides: TGTGCCAGCAGCTTTTCGCGGAGCACAGATACGCAGTATTTT. Its translation is CASSFSRSTDTQYF.

To note about this clonotype: A read error may be the cause here, since a much bigger clone is one base away. The conserved final phenylalanine or tryptophan is absent from the CDR3, which likely points to a read error. The CDR3 sequence: CASSTPASNTEAFL. In DNA form, the CDR3 reads TGTGCCAGCAGTACCCCTGCATCGAACACTGAAGCTTTCCTT. J is TRBJ1-1 and V is TRBV6-5; D unresolved. V lost 5 bases and J lost 1, with 11 bases in between. CDR3 length equals 14 residues. Per the germline V gene, CDR1 is MNHEY and CDR2 is SVGAGI.

This chain uses TRBV5-6 with TRBJ2-3; D not certain. Trimming took 4 bases from V and 4 from J, leaving 7 bases between them. The CDR3 covers 12 residues. Germline-derived CDR1 and CDR2 are SGHDT and YYEEEE. For the CDR3, the DNA is TGTGCCAGCAGCAGAGGACCAGATACGCAGTATTTT. Protein product: CASSRGPDTQYF.

Of note for this clonotype: A junction boundary mismatches the germline segment, possibly from a read error. This sequence joins TRBV20-1 and TRBJ2-2; the D gene is possibly TRBD2 (6 bases). Germline V gene lookup returns CDR1 DFQATT and CDR2 SNEGSKA (reference sequence). CDR3 size: 14 residues. This chain's CDR3 is CIAKNVAVTGELFF. CDR3 sequence (DNA): TGCATTGCTAAGAACGTAGCGGTCACCGGGGAGCTGTTTTTT.

This clonotype has just a few counts. Here the CDR3 DNA reads TGTGCCAGCAGTTACTCAGGGCACGAAGAGACCCAGTACTTC. It translates to CASSYSGHEETQYF. J is TRBJ2-5 and V is TRBV6-5; D remains ambiguous. The CDR3 spans 14 residues. Germline assignment: CDR1 MNHEY and CDR2 SVGAGI. V lost 0 bases, J lost 3 bases, and 8 bases lay in between.

The genes are TRBV29-1 and TRBJ1-1; D might be TRBD1 (6 bases). CDR3 length equals 14 residues. Deletions cut 6 bases from V and 1 base from J, with 15 bases between. From germline, CDR1 is SQVTM and CDR2 ANQGSEA. The CDR3 protein is CSVRGGAQNTEAFF. The CDR3 nucleotides read TGCAGCGTCCGAGGGGGGGCCCAGAACACTGAAGCTTTCTTT. The whole variable domain, filled in from reference TRBV29-1 and TRBJ1-1, reads SAVISQKPSRDICQRGTSLTIQCQVDSQVTMMFWYRQQPGQSLTLIATANQGSEATYESGFVIDKFPISRPNLTFSTLTVSNMSPEDSSIYLCSVRGGAQNTEAFFGQGTRLTVV.

In this sample, this clonotype turned up a few times. This chain joins TRBV5-1 and TRBJ1-2; D remains ambiguous. Germline V lookup: CDR1 SGHRS, CDR2 YFSETQ. The CDR3 consists of 14 residues. V lost 3 bases and J lost 5, with 14 bases in between. This CDR3 reads CASSSDVDLYGYTF. As DNA, the CDR3 is TGCGCCAGCAGCTCCGATGTGGATCTGTATGGCTACACCTTC.

This clonotype was observed a few times. The V gene is TRBV7-2, the J gene TRBJ2-2, with 9 positions matching TRBD1. Germline V CDR1 and CDR2: SGHTA, FQGNSA. V shed 6 bases and J 3 bases; nucleotides not matched to a gene: 11. The CDR3 extends over 17 amino acids. Written as DNA, the CDR3 is TGTGCCAGCAGAACCCCGGGACAGGGTGGCCACACCGGGGAGCTGTTTTTT. Translating it yields CASRTPGQGGHTGELFF. Complete variable domain (other parts from reference TRBV7-2 and TRBJ2-2): GAGVSQSPSNKVTEKGKDVELRCDPISGHTALYWYRQSLGQGLEFLIYFQGNSAPDKSGLPSDRFSAERTGGSVSTLTIQRTQQEDSAVYLCASRTPGQGGHTGELFFGEGSRLTVL.

This clonotype was observed a few times. The V call is TRBV18, the J call TRBJ2-3; tentative D call: TRBD2 (5 bases). The CDR3 covers 14 residues. The V gene lost 3 bases and the J gene lost 5 bases, with 12 bases spanning the gap. Germline V gives CDR1 KGHSH, CDR2 LQKENI. DNA of the CDR3: TGTGCCAGCTCACCTAACGGGGTCGTAGATACGCAGTATTTT. It encodes CASSPNGVVDTQYF.

This clonotype was picked up many times. The J gene is TRBJ2-7, the V gene TRBV20-1; 8 bases agree with TRBD2. V was clipped by 2 bases and J by 2 bases; unmatched bases: 8. Germline CDR1 and CDR2: DFQATT and SNEGSKA (reference sequence). The CDR3 covers 15 residues. Here the CDR3 DNA reads TGCAGTGCTAGACCTCCACTAGCGGAACCCTACGAGCAGTACTTC. This gives the protein CSARPPLAEPYEQYF.

This clonotype turned up a few times. The rearrangement joins TRBV5-1 to TRBJ2-5; D perhaps matches TRBD2 (5 bases). Per the germline V gene, CDR1 is SGHRS and CDR2 is YFSETQ. V lost 2 bases to trimming and J lost 0 bases, with 11 bases between them. The CDR3 is 15 residues long. The CDR3 DNA is TGCGCCAGCAGCTTTACCACAGCGGACCAAGAGACCCAGTACTTC. This codes for CASSFTTADQETQYF.

This clonotype was observed a single time. The V gene is TRBV3-1, the J gene TRBJ1-1; possibly TRBD1 for D (6 bases). Trimming took 5 bases from V and 4 from J, leaving 17 bases between them. Germline-derived CDR1 and CDR2 are LGHDT and YNNKEL (reference sequence). The CDR3 length is 15 residues. CDR3 residues: CASSYRGRVGTEAFF. CDR3 DNA: TGTGCCAGCAGCTACCGGGGGCGCGTGGGCACTGAAGCTTTCTTT.

In its sample, this clonotype was seen a few times. The chain joins TRBV27 to TRBJ1-1; D call uncertain. The germline V and J ends were trimmed by 6 bases and 5 bases, with 19 bases remaining between them. The CDR3 runs to 15 residues. Germline V CDR1 and CDR2: MNHEY, SMNVEV (reference sequence). The DNA for the CDR3 is TGTGCCAGCAGGACTTACCTGGGAAAGGTTACTGAAGCTTTCTTT. Its translation: CASRTYLGKVTEAFF.